This is a list of T cell receptor beta chains from one sample in a study of vaccination and CD4 T cells after COVID-19. No antigen has been assigned to these receptors. TCRdb processed the PCR reads anew with MiXCR; each CDR3 protein has one entry. The sample consists of about 4,400 distinct CDR3 sequences, 30% to 40% of them appearing once. The material sequenced was CD4+ T cells from blood, cultured in vitro, taken after SARS-CoV-2 vaccination. The source is a human donor who had recovered from COVID-19. Each CDR3 is given with its conserved first and last residue. Each record gives: J gene, D gene, clone size, V gene, CDR3 DNA, CDR3 protein. D genes are given only for firm matches. Clone sizes are given selectively: once, few, many, or a class where the clone is expanded.

j_call: TRBJ2-1; d_call: TRBD1; clone_size: large; v_call: TRBV20-1; cdr3_nt: TGCAGTGCTAAACAGGGGGCCCACAATGAGCAGTTCTTC; cdr3_aa: CSAKQGAHNEQFF
j_call: TRBJ1-2; d_call: NA; clone_size: few; v_call: TRBV12-3/TRBV12-4; cdr3_nt: TGTGCCAGCAGTTCACTAATCTATGGCTACACCTTC; cdr3_aa: CASSSLIYGYTF
j_call: TRBJ1-2; d_call: NA; clone_size: NA; v_call: TRBV6-4; cdr3_nt: TGTGCCAGCTCTTACAGGGAAGGCTATGGCTACACCTTC; cdr3_aa: CASSYREGYGYTF
j_call: TRBJ2-1; d_call: TRBD2; clone_size: NA; v_call: TRBV7-8; cdr3_nt: TGTGCCAGCAGCCTTACCGGGACTAGCGGGCGACTCGGGCAGTTCTTC; cdr3_aa: CASSLTGTSGRLGQFF
j_call: TRBJ1-1; d_call: TRBD1; clone_size: NA; v_call: TRBV2; cdr3_nt: TGTGCCAGCACCAGGGACAGGCCTATGAACACTGAAGCTTTCTTT; cdr3_aa: CASTRDRPMNTEAFF
j_call: TRBJ2-7; d_call: NA; clone_size: NA; v_call: TRBV28; cdr3_nt: TGTGCCAGCAATGGCAACTACGAGCAGTACTTC; cdr3_aa: CASNGNYEQYF
j_call: TRBJ1-1; d_call: TRBD1; clone_size: NA; v_call: TRBV19; cdr3_nt: TGTGCCAGTAGTATAGTTTCAGGGGGCACTGAAGCTTTCTTT; cdr3_aa: CASSIVSGGTEAFF
j_call: TRBJ1-2; d_call: NA; clone_size: few; v_call: TRBV28; cdr3_nt: TGTGCCAGCAGTTTAGGCGGACAGACGACACACTATGGCTACACCTTC; cdr3_aa: CASSLGGQTTHYGYTF
j_call: TRBJ1-1; d_call: TRBD1; clone_size: NA; v_call: TRBV6-2/TRBV6-3; cdr3_nt: TGTGCCAGCAGCAATCATGGACAGGGCGGAGCTTTCTTT; cdr3_aa: CASSNHGQGGAFF
j_call: TRBJ1-1; d_call: NA; clone_size: NA; v_call: TRBV2; cdr3_nt: TGTGCCAGCAGAGATCCAGGGGTGACTGAAGCTTTCTTT; cdr3_aa: CASRDPGVTEAFF
j_call: TRBJ1-2; d_call: NA; clone_size: NA; v_call: TRBV20-1; cdr3_nt: TGCAGTGCCGTGAAGGGGTTATCTAACTATGGCTACACCTTC; cdr3_aa: CSAVKGLSNYGYTF
j_call: TRBJ2-5; d_call: TRBD1; clone_size: few; v_call: TRBV7-3; cdr3_nt: TGTGCCAGCAGCTCGACCGGGACAGAAGAGACCCAGTACTTC; cdr3_aa: CASSSTGTEETQYF
j_call: TRBJ2-7; d_call: NA; clone_size: few; v_call: TRBV7-9; cdr3_nt: TGTGCCAGCAGCTTAGGGGTTAAGCGGGTCGCCTCCTACGAGCAGTACTTC; cdr3_aa: CASSLGVKRVASYEQYF
j_call: TRBJ2-5; d_call: NA; clone_size: few; v_call: TRBV6-1; cdr3_nt: TGTGCCAGCACCAAGAGGGTTGGCGAGACCCAGTACTTC; cdr3_aa: CASTKRVGETQYF
j_call: TRBJ2-7; d_call: TRBD1; clone_size: NA; v_call: TRBV11-2; cdr3_nt: TGTGCCAGCAGCTCACCGGGACAGGGGAGCGAGCAGTACTTC; cdr3_aa: CASSSPGQGSEQYF
j_call: TRBJ1-5; d_call: TRBD1; clone_size: few; v_call: TRBV19; cdr3_nt: TGTGCCAGTACCCCAGTCGGGACAGGGGGGGATCAGCCCCAGCATTTT; cdr3_aa: CASTPVGTGGDQPQHF
j_call: TRBJ2-3; d_call: TRBD2; clone_size: NA; v_call: TRBV20-1; cdr3_nt: TGCAGTGCTAGAGATCGGACTAGCGGGCCTGTTGATACGCAGTATTTT; cdr3_aa: CSARDRTSGPVDTQYF
j_call: TRBJ1-2; d_call: TRBD1; clone_size: few; v_call: TRBV7-8; cdr3_nt: TGTGCCAGCAGTTTAACAAACAGGGGTTACTCCTATGGCTACACCTTC; cdr3_aa: CASSLTNRGYSYGYTF
j_call: TRBJ1-5; d_call: NA; clone_size: few; v_call: TRBV10-3; cdr3_nt: TGTGCCATCGGGAAGGACCTCAATCAGCCCCAGCATTTT; cdr3_aa: CAIGKDLNQPQHF
j_call: TRBJ2-7; d_call: NA; clone_size: NA; v_call: TRBV20-1; cdr3_nt: TGCAGTGCTAGAGTAGCGGCCTCCTACGAGCAGTACTTC; cdr3_aa: CSARVAASYEQYF
j_call: TRBJ2-5; d_call: TRBD2; clone_size: few; v_call: TRBV27; cdr3_nt: TGTGCCAGCAGTTTTGGTGGCGGGGGGCCCCGGAAGACCCAGTACTTC; cdr3_aa: CASSFGGGGPRKTQYF
j_call: TRBJ1-1; d_call: TRBD1; clone_size: few; v_call: TRBV10-3; cdr3_nt: TGTGCCACCGGACAGGGGATGGGGACTGAAGCTTTCTTT; cdr3_aa: CATGQGMGTEAFF
j_call: TRBJ2-7; d_call: TRBD1; clone_size: NA; v_call: TRBV11-2; cdr3_nt: TGTGCCAGCAACCCGACAGGGATCCTGGGGGAGCAGTACTTC; cdr3_aa: CASNPTGILGEQYF
j_call: TRBJ2-7; d_call: NA; clone_size: NA; v_call: TRBV20-1; cdr3_nt: TGCAGTGCTCGCGGGACGTTCATTTACGAGCAGTACTTC; cdr3_aa: CSARGTFIYEQYF